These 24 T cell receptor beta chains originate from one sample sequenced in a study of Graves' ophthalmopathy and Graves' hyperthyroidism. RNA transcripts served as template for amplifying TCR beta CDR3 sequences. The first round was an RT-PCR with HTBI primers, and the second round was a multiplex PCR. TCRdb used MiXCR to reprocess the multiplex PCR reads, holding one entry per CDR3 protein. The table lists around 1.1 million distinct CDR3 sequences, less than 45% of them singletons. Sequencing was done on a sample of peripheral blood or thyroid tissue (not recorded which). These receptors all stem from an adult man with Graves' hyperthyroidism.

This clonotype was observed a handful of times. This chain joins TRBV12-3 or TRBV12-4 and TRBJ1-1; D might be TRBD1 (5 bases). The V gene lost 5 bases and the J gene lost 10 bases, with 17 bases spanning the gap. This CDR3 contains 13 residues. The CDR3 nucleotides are TGTGCCAGCAGTGGTGCTAGGGGCGACAGAGCTTTCTTT. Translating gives CASSGARGDRAFF.

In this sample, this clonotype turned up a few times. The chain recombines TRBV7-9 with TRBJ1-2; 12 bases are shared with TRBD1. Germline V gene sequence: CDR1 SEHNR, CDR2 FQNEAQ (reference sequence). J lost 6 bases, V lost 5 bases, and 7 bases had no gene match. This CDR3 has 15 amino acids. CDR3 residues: CASSPGQGAGNGYTF. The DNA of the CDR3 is TGTGCCAGCAGCCCGGGACAGGGGGCCGGGAATGGCTACACCTTC.

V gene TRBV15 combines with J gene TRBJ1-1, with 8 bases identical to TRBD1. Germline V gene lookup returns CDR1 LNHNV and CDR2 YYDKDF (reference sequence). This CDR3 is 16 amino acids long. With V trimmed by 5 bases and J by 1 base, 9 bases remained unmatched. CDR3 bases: TGTGCCACCAGCCCACGCCGACAGGGGTCGAACACTGAAGCTTTCTTT. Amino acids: CATSPRRQGSNTEAFF.

The CDR3 DNA is TGTGCCACCAGCAGTTATATAGCGGGGGGGCAAGAGACCCAGTACTTC. This sequence encodes CATSSYIAGGQETQYF. This chain connects TRBV15 to TRBJ2-5; the match to TRBD2 covers 11 bases. There are 16 residues in the CDR3. Germline loops: CDR1 LNHNV, CDR2 YYDKDF (reference sequence). The trim removed 3 bases at V and 2 bases at J, leaving 5 bases unmatched.

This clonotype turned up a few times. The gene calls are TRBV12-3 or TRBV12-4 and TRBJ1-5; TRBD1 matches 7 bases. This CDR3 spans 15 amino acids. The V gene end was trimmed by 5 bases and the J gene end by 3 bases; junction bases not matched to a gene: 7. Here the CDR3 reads CASSHRGPANQPQHF. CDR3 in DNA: TGTGCCAGCAGTCACAGGGGACCCGCCAATCAGCCCCAGCATTTT.

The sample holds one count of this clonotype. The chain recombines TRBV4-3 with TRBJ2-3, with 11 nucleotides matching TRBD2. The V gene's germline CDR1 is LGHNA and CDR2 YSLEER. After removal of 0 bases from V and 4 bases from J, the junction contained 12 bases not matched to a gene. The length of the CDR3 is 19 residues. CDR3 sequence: CASSQDRATSGSPPDTQYF. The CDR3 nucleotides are TGCGCCAGCAGCCAAGATCGGGCCACTAGCGGGAGCCCCCCAGATACGCAGTATTTT.

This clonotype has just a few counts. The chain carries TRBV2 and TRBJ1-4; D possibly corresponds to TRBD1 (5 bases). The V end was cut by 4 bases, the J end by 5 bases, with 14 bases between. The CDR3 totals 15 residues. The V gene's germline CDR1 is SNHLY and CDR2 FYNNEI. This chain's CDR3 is CASSVRPGPNEKLFF. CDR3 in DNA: TGTGCCAGCAGTGTTCGTCCAGGGCCAAATGAAAAACTGTTTTTT.

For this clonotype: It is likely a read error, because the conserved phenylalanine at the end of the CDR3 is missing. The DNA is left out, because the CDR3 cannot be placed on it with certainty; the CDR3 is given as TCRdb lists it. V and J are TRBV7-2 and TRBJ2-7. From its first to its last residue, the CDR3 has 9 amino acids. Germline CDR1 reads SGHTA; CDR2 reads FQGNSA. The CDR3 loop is CASSLQLDL.

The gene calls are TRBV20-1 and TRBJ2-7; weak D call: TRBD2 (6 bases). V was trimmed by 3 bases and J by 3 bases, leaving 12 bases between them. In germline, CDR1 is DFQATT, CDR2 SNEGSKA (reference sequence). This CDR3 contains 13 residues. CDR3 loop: CSASQVGGYEQYF. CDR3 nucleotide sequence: TGCAGTGCTAGTCAAGTGGGGGGCTACGAGCAGTACTTC.

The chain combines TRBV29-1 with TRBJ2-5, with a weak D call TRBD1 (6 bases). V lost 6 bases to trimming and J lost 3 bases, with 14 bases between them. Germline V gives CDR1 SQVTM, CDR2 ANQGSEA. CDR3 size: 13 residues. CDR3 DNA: TGCAGCGTGATCGGACAGAAGGAAGAGACCCAGTACTTC. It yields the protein CSVIGQKEETQYF. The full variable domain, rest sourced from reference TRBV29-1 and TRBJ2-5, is SAVISQKPSRDICQRGTSLTIQCQVDSQVTMMFWYRQQPGQSLTLIATANQGSEATYESGFVIDKFPISRPNLTFSTLTVSNMSPEDSSIYLCSVIGQKEETQYFGPGTRLLVL.

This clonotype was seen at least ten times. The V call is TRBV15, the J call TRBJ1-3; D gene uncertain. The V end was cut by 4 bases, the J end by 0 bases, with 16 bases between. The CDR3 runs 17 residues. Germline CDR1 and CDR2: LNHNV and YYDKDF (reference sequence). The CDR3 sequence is CATSKGKSYSSGNTIYF. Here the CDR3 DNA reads TGTGCCACCAGCAAGGGAAAGTCGTACAGCTCTGGAAACACCATATATTTT.

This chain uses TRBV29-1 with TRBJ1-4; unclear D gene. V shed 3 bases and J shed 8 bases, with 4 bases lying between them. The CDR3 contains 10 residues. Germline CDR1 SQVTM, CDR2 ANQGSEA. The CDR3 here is CSVDGEKLFF. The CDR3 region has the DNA TGCAGCGTTGATGGGGAAAAACTGTTTTTT.

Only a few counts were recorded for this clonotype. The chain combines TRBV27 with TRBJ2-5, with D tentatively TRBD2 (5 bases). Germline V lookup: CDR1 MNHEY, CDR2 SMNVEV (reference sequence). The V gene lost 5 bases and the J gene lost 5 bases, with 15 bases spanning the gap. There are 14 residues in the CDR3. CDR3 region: CASSRGGLIETQYF. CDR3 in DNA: TGTGCCAGCAGTCGGGGTGGTTTAATCGAGACCCAGTACTTC.

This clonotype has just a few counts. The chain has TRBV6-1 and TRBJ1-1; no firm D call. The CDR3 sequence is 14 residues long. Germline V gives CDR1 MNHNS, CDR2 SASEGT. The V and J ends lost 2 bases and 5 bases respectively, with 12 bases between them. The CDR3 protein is CASSESWGGTEAFF. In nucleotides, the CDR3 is TGTGCCAGCAGTGAATCTTGGGGAGGAACTGAAGCTTTCTTT.

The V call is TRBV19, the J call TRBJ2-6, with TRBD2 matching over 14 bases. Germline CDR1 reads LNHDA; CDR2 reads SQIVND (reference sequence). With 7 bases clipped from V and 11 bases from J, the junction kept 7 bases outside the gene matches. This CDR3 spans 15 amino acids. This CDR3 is CASKRGLAGDYVLTF. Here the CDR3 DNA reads TGTGCCAGTAAGAGGGGACTAGCGGGGGACTACGTCCTGACTTTC.

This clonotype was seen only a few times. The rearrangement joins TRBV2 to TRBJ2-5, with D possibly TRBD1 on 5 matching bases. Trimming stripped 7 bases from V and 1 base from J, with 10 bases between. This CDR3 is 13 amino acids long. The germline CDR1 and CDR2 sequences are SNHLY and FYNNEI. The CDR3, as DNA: TGTGCCAGCACAGGGCGGTTCCAAGAGACCCAGTACTTC. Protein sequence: CASTGRFQETQYF. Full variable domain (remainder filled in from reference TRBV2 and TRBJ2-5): EPEVTQTPSHQVTQMGQEVILRCVPISNHLYFYWYRQILGQKVEFLVSFYNNEISEKSEIFDDQFSVERPDGSNFTLKIRSTKLEDSAMYFCASTGRFQETQYFGPGTRLLVL.

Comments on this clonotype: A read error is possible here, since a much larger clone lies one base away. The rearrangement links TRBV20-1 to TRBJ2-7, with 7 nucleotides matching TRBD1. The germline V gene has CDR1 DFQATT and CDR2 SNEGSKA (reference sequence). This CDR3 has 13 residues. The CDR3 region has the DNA TGCGGTGCTAGAGACTGGGACAGCTACGAGCAGTACTTC. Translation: CGARDWDSYEQYF.

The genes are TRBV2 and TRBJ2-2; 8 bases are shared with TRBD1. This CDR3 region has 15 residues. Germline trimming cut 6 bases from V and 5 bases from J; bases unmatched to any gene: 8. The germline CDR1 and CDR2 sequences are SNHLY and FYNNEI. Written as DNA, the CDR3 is TGTGCCAGCAGGCTGGGACAGGCCGTAACCGGGGAGCTGTTTTTT. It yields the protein CASRLGQAVTGELFF.

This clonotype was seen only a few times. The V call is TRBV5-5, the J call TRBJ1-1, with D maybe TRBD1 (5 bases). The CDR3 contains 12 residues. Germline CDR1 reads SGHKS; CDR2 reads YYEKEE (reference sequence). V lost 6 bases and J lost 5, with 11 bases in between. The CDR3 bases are TGTGCCAGCACTTGGGGGGGTACTGAAGCTTTCTTT. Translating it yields CASTWGGTEAFF.

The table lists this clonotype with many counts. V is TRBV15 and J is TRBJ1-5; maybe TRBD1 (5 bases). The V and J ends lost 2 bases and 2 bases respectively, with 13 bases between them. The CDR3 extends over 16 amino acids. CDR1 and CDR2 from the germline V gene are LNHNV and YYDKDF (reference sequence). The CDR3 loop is CATSRLGGKGNQPQHF. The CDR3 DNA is TGTGCCACCAGCAGACTGGGGGGAAAGGGCAATCAGCCCCAGCATTTT. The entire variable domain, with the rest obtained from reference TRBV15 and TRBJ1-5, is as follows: DAMVIQNPRYQVTQFGKPVTLSCSQTLNHNVMYWYQQKSSQAPKLLFHYYDKDFNNEADTPDNFQSRRPNTSFCFLDIRSPGLGDTAMYLCATSRLGGKGNQPQHFGDGTRLSIL.

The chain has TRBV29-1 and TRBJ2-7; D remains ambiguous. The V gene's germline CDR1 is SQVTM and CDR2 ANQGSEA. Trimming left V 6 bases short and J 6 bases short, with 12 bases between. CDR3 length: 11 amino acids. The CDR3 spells CSVAPSVEQYF. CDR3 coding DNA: TGCAGCGTGGCCCCCAGCGTCGAGCAGTACTTC.

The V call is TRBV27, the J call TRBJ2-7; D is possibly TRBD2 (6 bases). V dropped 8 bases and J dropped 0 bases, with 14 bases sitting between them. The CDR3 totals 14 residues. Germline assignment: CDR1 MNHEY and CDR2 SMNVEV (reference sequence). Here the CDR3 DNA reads TGTGCCAGCGTGAGTTATAGCGGCTCCTACGAGCAGTACTTC. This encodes CASVSYSGSYEQYF.

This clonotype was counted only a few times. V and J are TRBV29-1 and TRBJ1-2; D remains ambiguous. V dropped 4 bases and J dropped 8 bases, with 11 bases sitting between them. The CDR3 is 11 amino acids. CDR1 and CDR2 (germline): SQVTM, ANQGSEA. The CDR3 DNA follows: TGCAGCGTTGTAAGAAAGAGGGGCTACACCTTC. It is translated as CSVVRKRGYTF.

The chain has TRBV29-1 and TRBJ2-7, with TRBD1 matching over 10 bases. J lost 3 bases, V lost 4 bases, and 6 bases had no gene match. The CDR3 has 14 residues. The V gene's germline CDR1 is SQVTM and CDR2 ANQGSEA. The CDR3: CSVAVGQGIYEQYF. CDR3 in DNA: TGCAGCGTTGCGGTGGGACAGGGGATCTACGAGCAGTACTTC.